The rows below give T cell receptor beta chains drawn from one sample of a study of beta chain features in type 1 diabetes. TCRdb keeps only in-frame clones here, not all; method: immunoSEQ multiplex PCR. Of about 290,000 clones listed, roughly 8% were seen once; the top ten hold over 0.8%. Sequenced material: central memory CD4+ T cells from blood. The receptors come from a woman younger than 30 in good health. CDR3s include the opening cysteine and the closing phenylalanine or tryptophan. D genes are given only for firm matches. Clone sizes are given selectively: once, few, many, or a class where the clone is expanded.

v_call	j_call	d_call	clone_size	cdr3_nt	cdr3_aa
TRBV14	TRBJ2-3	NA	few	TGTGCCAGCAGCCAAGACAGCACAGATACGCAGTATTTT	CASSQDSTDTQYF
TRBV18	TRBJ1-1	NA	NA	TGTGCCAGCTCACTCACTTCCGACACGAACACTGAAGCTTTCTTT	CASSLTSDTNTEAFF
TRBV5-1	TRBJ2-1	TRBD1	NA	TGCGCCAGCAGCTTGCTAGGGACAGGGGTTACCAATGAGCAGTTCTTC	CASSLLGTGVTNEQFF
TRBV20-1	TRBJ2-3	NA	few	TGCAGTGCTAGAGATGGTGGTACGCAGTATTTT	CSARDGGTQYF
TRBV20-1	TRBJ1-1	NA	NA	TGCAGTGCTAGTAACAGGACTGAAGCTTTCTTT	CSASNRTEAFF
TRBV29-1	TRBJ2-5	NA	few	TGCAGCCCTGAGGGCCGTTTCCAAGAGACCCAGTACTTC	CSPEGRFQETQYF
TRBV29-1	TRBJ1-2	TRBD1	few	TGCAGGGCCGGGACAGGGGATGGCTACACCTTC	CRAGTGDGYTF
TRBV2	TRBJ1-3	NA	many	TGTGCCAGCAGTGTAAACAGAGACTCTGGAAACACCATATATTTT	CASSVNRDSGNTIYF
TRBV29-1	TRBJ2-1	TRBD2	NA	TGCAGCGTTGTAAAAAGTCTGGGACTAGCGGGGGATGAGCAGTTCTTC	CSVVKSLGLAGDEQFF
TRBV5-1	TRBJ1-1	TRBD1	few	TGCGCCAGCACCCTAGGACAGGCGAACACTGAAGCTTTCTTT	CASTLGQANTEAFF
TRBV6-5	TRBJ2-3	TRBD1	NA	TGTGCCAGCAGTCTAGAGAGGGGGCGATATACGCAGTATTTT	CASSLERGRYTQYF
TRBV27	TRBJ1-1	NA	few	TGTGCCAGCAGCCTCCGGCAGTTGACTGAAGCTTTCTTT	CASSLRQLTEAFF
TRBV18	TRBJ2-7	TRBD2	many	TGTGCCAGCTCACTTACTAGCGGGATTATGGAGCAGTACTTC	CASSLTSGIMEQYF
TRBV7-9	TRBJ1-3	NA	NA	TGTGCCAGCAGCAGGGGGGCGGCCAACTCTGGAAACACCATATATTTT	CASSRGAANSGNTIYF
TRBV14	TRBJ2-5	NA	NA	TGTGCCAGCAGCCAGCTCAAGGCAGGGGGGGAGACCCAGTACTTC	CASSQLKAGGETQYF
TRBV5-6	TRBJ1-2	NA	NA	TGTGCCAGCAGCCGGGCGAGGGACCACACCTTC	CASSRARDHTF
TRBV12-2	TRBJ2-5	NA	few	TGTGCAAGTCGCCTCGGACAGAAGGAGACCCAGTACTTC	CASRLGQKETQYF
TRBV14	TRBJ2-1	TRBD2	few	TGTGCCAGCAGCCCTGGACTAGCGTACAATAGTGAGCAGTTCTTC	CASSPGLAYNSEQFF
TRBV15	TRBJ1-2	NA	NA	TGTGCCACCAGCAGAGGGAGGGGAGATCCCGCCGCGGGGGGCTACACCTTC	CATSRGRGDPAAGGYTF
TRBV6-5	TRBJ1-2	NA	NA	TGTGCCAGCAGACTAGAAGGGGCGCGTGGCTACACCTTC	CASRLEGARGYTF
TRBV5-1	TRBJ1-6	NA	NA	TGCGCCAGCAGCTTGCGCGTTGATTCACCCCTCCACTTT	CASSLRVDSPLHF
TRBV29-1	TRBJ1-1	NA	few	TGCAGCGTTGGATCCACCTTGAACACTGAAGCTTTCTTT	CSVGSTLNTEAFF
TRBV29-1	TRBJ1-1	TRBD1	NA	TGCAGCGTATCCGGACAGGGCGTCACTGAAGCTTTCTTT	CSVSGQGVTEAFF
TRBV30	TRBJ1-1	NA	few	TGTGCCTGCCAACCGGGGCAAATGAACACTGAAGCTTTCTTT	CACQPGQMNTEAFF
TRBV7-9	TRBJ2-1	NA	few	TGTGCCAGCAGCTTAGCACAGGTCCTTAGGAACAATGAGCAGTTCTTC	CASSLAQVLRNNEQFF
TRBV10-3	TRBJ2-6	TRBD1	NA	TGTGCCATCAGGGGACAGTCCTCTGGGGCCAACGTCCTGACTTTC	CAIRGQSSGANVLTF